This TCR beta chain was recovered during a study of sequential checkpoint blockade in melanoma. Sequenced by immunoSEQ multiplex PCR; TCRdb stores in-frame clones only, minus some. Among roughly 6,500 clones listed, roughly half were seen once. This sample's treatment: randomized to nivolumab then ipilimumab (arm A) or the reverse (arm B). Germline CDR1 reads ENHRY; CDR2 reads SYGVKD. The V segment lost 3 bases and the J segment 5 bases; nucleotides outside the gene matches: 5. This CDR3 contains 16 residues. This receptor was obtained from a human patient with melanoma. Some clones in this sample may be carry-over from other donors' samples. This chain joins TRBV10-3 and TRBJ1-5; 12 bases map to TRBD1. The sequenced sample was CD8+ T cells sorted from blood (inferred from file names), obtained from a patient given nivolumab and ipilimumab in sequence. CDR3: CAISDGTGGLDQPQHF. CDR3 in DNA: TGTGCCATCAGTGATGGGACAGGGGGCTTAGATCAGCCCCAGCATTTT.